The clone carrying this T cell receptor beta chain has a count of ten or more. Its antigen is unknown. The sample originates from a study of T cells in Graves' hyperthyroidism and ophthalmopathy. Study summary: Before any treatment, at initial diagnosis, peripheral blood was collected. Study-wide points: Ophthalmopathy was model-predicted a median approximately 6.9 months pre-onset. Blood held most thyroid clonotypes expanded above 0.001 frequency.

CDR3 length: 12 amino acids. Trimming cost V 5 bases and J 8 bases, with 10 bases left between them. Germline loops: CDR1 SGHTA, CDR2 FQGNSA. Graves' hyperthyroidism is called stable when ophthalmopathy does not progress within 18 months. Template material for amplifying TCR beta CDR3 regions consisted of RNA transcripts. TCR CDR3 underwent first-round RT-PCR with the HTBI primer set. TCRdb re-called the multiplex PCR reads with MiXCR, one entry per CDR3 protein. The sample has under 250,000 distinct CDR3 sequences, about a sixth seen once. This TCR derives from a man between 45 and 60 years old with Graves' hyperthyroidism. Sequencing was done on a sample of blood. This chain joins TRBV7-2 and TRBJ2-1; D may be TRBD2 (6 bases). CDR3 amino acids: CASSPSGDEQFF. The CDR3 coding sequence is TGTGCCAGCAGCCCGTCGGGGGATGAGCAGTTCTTC.